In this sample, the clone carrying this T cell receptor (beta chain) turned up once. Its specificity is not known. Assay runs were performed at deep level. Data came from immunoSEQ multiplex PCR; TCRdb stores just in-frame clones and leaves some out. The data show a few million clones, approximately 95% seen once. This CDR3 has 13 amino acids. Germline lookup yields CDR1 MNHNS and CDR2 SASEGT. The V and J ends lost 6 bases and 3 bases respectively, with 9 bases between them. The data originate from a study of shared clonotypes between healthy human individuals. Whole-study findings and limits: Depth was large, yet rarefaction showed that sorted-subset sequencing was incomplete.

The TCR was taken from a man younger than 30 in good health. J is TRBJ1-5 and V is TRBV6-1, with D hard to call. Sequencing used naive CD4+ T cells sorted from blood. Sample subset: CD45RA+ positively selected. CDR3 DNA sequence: TGTGCCAGCAGCGGGGTCCTCAATCAGCCCCAGCATTTT. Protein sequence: CASSGVLNQPQHF.